Below, 13 T cell receptor beta chains from the same sample are listed, as sequenced in a study of molecular identifiers for immune sequencing clone quantification. TCRdb itself ran the PCR reads through MiXCR, one entry per CDR3 protein. This sample has tens of thousands of distinct CDR3 sequences, with approximately 25% found just once. Material for sequencing was naive CD8+ T cells from blood, with Jurkat cell RNA spiked in. Subset reported: FACS-sorted CD8+CD4-CCR7+CD45RA+ naive T cells. These receptors came from a human donor in good health. Some libraries in this study had Jurkat cell RNA spiked in.

As concerns this clonotype: Given a much more abundant clone one base away, this may be a read error. The chain joins TRBV29-1 to TRBJ2-3, with unresolved D. Germline CDR1 reads SQVTM; CDR2 reads ANQGSEA. The length of the CDR3 is 15 residues. V gave up 3 bases and J gave up 1 base, with 14 bases separating them. The CDR3 protein is CSVEWRSPRTDTQYF. The CDR3 DNA reads TGCAGCGTTGAGTGGCGGTCACCCCGCACAGATACGCAGTATTTT.

This clonotype was observed a few times. A read error may explain this, as a much larger clone is one base away. This rearrangement joins TRBV7-6 to TRBJ2-3, with 10 bases lining up with TRBD2. Trimming took 1 base from V and 4 from J; bases not matched to a gene: 8. The germline V gene encodes CDR1 SGHVS and CDR2 FNYEAQ. CDR3 length: 17 amino acids. CDR3 in amino acids: CASSLGASGGVADTQYF. The CDR3 coding sequence is TGTGCCAGCAGCTTAGGCGCTAGCGGGGGCGTCGCAGATACGCAGTATTTT.

In its sample, this clonotype was seen once. This chain joins TRBV12-3 or TRBV12-4 and TRBJ2-1, with D perhaps matching TRBD1 (5 bases). The CDR3 runs to 15 residues. Between the trimmed V and J ends, which lost 1 base and 0 bases, there was a span of 7 bases. Here the CDR3 DNA reads TGTGCCAGCAGTTTAGTAGGGGTCTCCTACAATGAGCAGTTCTTC. Translation gives CASSLVGVSYNEQFF.

In its sample, this clonotype was seen many times. The chain is built from TRBV4-3 and TRBJ2-7, with a possible D match to TRBD2 (6 bases). The V gene's germline CDR1 is LGHNA and CDR2 YSLEER. The V end was cut by 5 bases, the J end by 4 bases, with 18 bases between. The CDR3 has 15 amino acids. The chain's CDR3 is CASSFGVAGRYEQYF. In DNA, the CDR3 is TGCGCCAGCAGCTTTGGAGTGGCCGGGAGATACGAGCAGTACTTC.

This clonotype occurred many times. The rearrangement uses TRBV5-4 and TRBJ1-2, with D hard to call. CDR1 SGHNT and CDR2 YYREEE come from the germline V gene (reference sequence). Trimming cost V 2 bases and J 2 bases, with 10 bases left between them. The CDR3 is 14 amino acids. In DNA form, the CDR3 reads TGTGCCAGCAGCTTTGCGCCCGCCAACTATGGCTACACCTTC. Its protein product is CASSFAPANYGYTF.

This clonotype showed up many times. The rearrangement joins TRBV11-2 to TRBJ1-3; D gene unclear. CDR3 length: 13 residues. With 3 bases removed from V and 4 bases from J, the gap between germline ends came to 7 bases. CDR1 and CDR2 from the germline V gene are SGHAT and FQNNGV. The CDR3 reads CASSFMGGNTIYF. DNA for the CDR3: TGTGCCAGCAGCTTTATGGGCGGAAACACCATATATTTT.

In this sample, this clonotype turned up many times. V usage is TRBV29-1 and J usage is TRBJ1-1; D is uncertain. Germline loops: CDR1 SQVTM, CDR2 ANQGSEA. The V gene lost 3 bases and the J gene lost 0 bases, with 5 bases spanning the gap. This CDR3 comprises 12 residues. Here the CDR3 DNA reads TGCAGCGTTGACCGTCTGAACACTGAAGCTTTCTTT. Its translation: CSVDRLNTEAFF.

This clonotype was picked up many times. V usage is TRBV5-6 and J usage is TRBJ1-2; TRBD1 might be the D (5 bases). Germline-derived CDR1 and CDR2 are SGHDT and YYEEEE. CDR3 length: 14 amino acids. The germline V and J ends were trimmed by 7 bases and 4 bases, with 17 bases remaining between them. The CDR3 loop reads CASARNDSPYGYTF. As DNA, the CDR3 is TGTGCCAGCGCCAGAAACGACAGTCCCTATGGCTACACCTTC.

A few counts support this clonotype. One junction end disagrees with the germline gene, perhaps due to a read error. The rearrangement joins TRBV3-1 to TRBJ2-2; a weak D match, TRBD2 (5 bases). CDR1 is LGHDT and CDR2 is YNNKEL in the germline V gene (reference sequence). The CDR3 runs to 18 residues. CDR3 sequence reads: CASSQVPSMATNTGELCF. As DNA, the CDR3 is TGTGCCAGCAGCCAAGTTCCTAGCATGGCGACGAACACCGGGGAGCTGTGTTTT.

A few counts support this clonotype. Just one base apart from a much larger clone, this may be a read error. The chain has TRBV2 and TRBJ2-7; TRBD2 matches at 7 bases. The CDR3 length is 14 residues. Germline V gene data show CDR1 as SNHLY and CDR2 as FYNNEI. The CDR3 sequence: CARSVLAGSYEQYF. The CDR3 DNA sequence: TGTGCCCGCAGTGTATTAGCGGGTTCCTACGAGCAGTACTTC.

The sample holds many counts of this clonotype. This chain connects TRBV6-2 or TRBV6-3 to TRBJ1-1; no clear D gene. The germline CDR1 and CDR2 sequences are MNHEY and SVGEGT. The CDR3 runs 14 residues. Trimming removed 3 bases from V and 1 base from J, with 9 bases in between. The CDR3 is CASSYSPPNTEAFF. As DNA, the CDR3 is TGTGCCAGCAGTTATTCACCGCCGAACACTGAAGCTTTCTTT.

The chain has TRBV7-9 and TRBJ2-1; TRBD1 agrees at 8 bases. The junction had 7 bases not matched to a gene; V was cut back by 6 bases and J by 9 bases. The CDR3 is 13 amino acids. CDR1 and CDR2 from the germline V gene are SEHNR and FQNEAQ (reference sequence). For the CDR3, the DNA is TGTGCCAGCAGTTTCGGACAGGGTATTGAGCAGTTCTTC. Translation gives CASSFGQGIEQFF.

This clonotype was counted at least ten times. V usage is TRBV20-1 and J usage is TRBJ1-4; 7 bases are a match to TRBD1. CDR1 is DFQATT, CDR2 SNEGSKA, per germline (reference sequence). The CDR3 totals 18 residues. Trimming took 3 bases from V and 7 from J; bases not matched to a gene: 20. The CDR3: CSARGIRVKGAESEKLFF. CDR3 sequence (DNA): TGCAGTGCTAGGGGCATCAGGGTAAAGGGGGCAGAGTCTGAAAAACTGTTTTTT.